These 26 T cell receptor beta chains were sequenced from one sample in a study of CD8 T cells in Susac syndrome. Random hexamers were used to reverse transcribe 0.5 to 1 ug of RNA. TCRdb re-called the immunoSEQ multiplex PCR reads through MiXCR, storing one row per CDR3 protein. This table has 400,000 to 550,000 distinct CDR3 sequences, 85% appearing once. Sequenced: CD8+ T cells from PBMCs. The receptors shown here come from a human donor with multiple sclerosis.

The chain uses TRBV29-1 and TRBJ2-7, with D tentatively TRBD1 or TRBD2 (5 bases each). The CDR3 sequence is 13 residues long. Germline V gene sequence: CDR1 SQVTM, CDR2 ANQGSEA. V shed 7 bases and J shed 3 bases, with 16 bases lying between them. The CDR3: CSAGTGDLYEQYF. CDR3 DNA sequence: TGCAGCGCTGGGACGGGTGACCTCTACGAGCAGTACTTC.

This clonotype turned up a few times. Compared with germline, one end of the junction differs, possibly owing to a read error. This sequence joins TRBV20-1 and TRBJ2-1; 8 nucleotides align to TRBD1. The CDR3 is 14 residues long. Per the germline V gene, CDR1 is DFQATT and CDR2 is SNEGSKA (reference sequence). This CDR3 reads CSARGQGSHNEQFF. The CDR3 DNA is TGCAGTGCAAGAGGACAGGGCTCCCACAATGAGCAGTTCTTC.

The J gene is TRBJ1-5, the V gene TRBV27; no clear D. Per the germline V gene, CDR1 is MNHEY and CDR2 is SMNVEV (reference sequence). Trimming took 6 bases from V and 6 from J, leaving 15 bases between them. CDR3 length equals 14 residues. The CDR3 loop reads CASSPVQEGQPQHF. For the CDR3, the DNA is TGTGCCAGCAGCCCGGTGCAGGAAGGTCAGCCCCAGCATTTT.

The chain is built from TRBV7-9 and TRBJ1-2; D is possibly TRBD1 (5 bases). The CDR3 has 14 amino acids. Germline CDR1 and CDR2: SEHNR and FQNEAQ (reference sequence). V was cut by 5 bases and J by 5 bases, with 15 bases left in between. CDR3 in amino acids: CASSRGDGVYGYTF. The CDR3 DNA sequence: TGTGCCAGCAGCCGGGGGGACGGGGTATATGGCTACACCTTC.

The chain combines TRBV18 with TRBJ2-3; TRBD1 might be the D (5 bases). CDR1 is KGHSH and CDR2 is LQKENI in the germline V gene. The CDR3 consists of 14 residues. Trimming removed 6 bases from V and 2 bases from J, with 12 bases in between. For the CDR3, the DNA is TGTGCCAGCTCGCCCGACAGTCTCACAGATACGCAGTATTTT. Its protein product is CASSPDSLTDTQYF.

The chain carries TRBV6-5 and TRBJ2-2; 7 nucleotides match TRBD2. The V and J ends lost 8 bases and 2 bases, in that order; junction bases with no gene match: 5. The length of the CDR3 is 14 residues. Germline CDR1 and CDR2: MNHEY and SVGAGI. The CDR3 loop is CASGGRVNTGELFF. DNA for the CDR3: TGTGCCAGCGGGGGGAGGGTCAACACCGGGGAGCTGTTTTTT.

The chain couples TRBV11-2 to TRBJ2-1; a weak D match, TRBD2 (6 bases). CDR1 and CDR2 from the germline V gene are SGHAT and FQNNGV. V lost 6 bases and J 8 bases, leaving 8 bases between the germline ends. CDR3 length: 11 residues. The CDR3, as DNA: TGTGCCAGCAGGGGCGGGGATGAGCAGTTCTTC. It yields the protein CASRGGDEQFF.

V and J are TRBV19 and TRBJ2-4, with 12 bases aligning to TRBD1. The CDR3 totals 14 residues. Germline CDR1 and CDR2: LNHDA and SQIVND (reference sequence). J lost 8 bases, V lost 10 bases, and 9 bases had no gene match. In nucleotides, the CDR3 is TGTGCCACTGGGACAGGGGGCTTCGGGGACATTCAGTACTTC. Amino acid sequence: CATGTGGFGDIQYF.

This chain links TRBV29-1 with TRBJ1-1; no clear D. V dropped 6 bases and J dropped 1 base, with 6 bases sitting between them. The CDR3 has 11 residues. CDR1 SQVTM and CDR2 ANQGSEA come from the germline V gene. CDR3 coding DNA: TGCAGCGTCTACCAGAACACTGAAGCTTTCTTT. It codes for CSVYQNTEAFF.

The V call is TRBV27, the J call TRBJ1-5; 7 nucleotides match TRBD1. Germline assignment: CDR1 MNHEY and CDR2 SMNVEV (reference sequence). This CDR3 has 15 residues. The V segment lost 5 bases and the J segment 2 bases; nucleotides outside the gene matches: 6. DNA for the CDR3: TGTGCCAGCAGTCCAGGGACAGTGGGCAATCAGCCCCAGCATTTT. Translation: CASSPGTVGNQPQHF.

The chain has TRBV7-6 and TRBJ1-1; D is unclear. Germline loops: CDR1 SGHVS, CDR2 FNYEAQ. CDR3 size: 11 residues. Trimming took 6 bases from V and 4 from J, leaving 6 bases between them. The CDR3 region has the DNA TGTGCCAGCAGGTCCCTCACTGAAGCTTTCTTT. Translating it yields CASRSLTEAFF.

The V gene is TRBV4-1, the J gene TRBJ2-7, with TRBD2 identical over 7 bases. CDR1 is MGHRA, CDR2 YSYEKL, per germline. After removal of 1 base from V and 0 bases from J, the junction contained 3 bases not matched to a gene. The CDR3 loop spans 15 amino acids. The CDR3 loop is CASSQGEGGSYEQYF. The CDR3 DNA follows: TGCGCCAGCAGCCAAGGGGAGGGCGGCTCCTACGAGCAGTACTTC.

This CDR3 reads CAWTHDGNEKLFF. The CDR3 DNA follows: TGTGCCTGGACCCACGACGGTAATGAAAAACTGTTTTTT. The gene calls are TRBV30 and TRBJ1-4; D is unresolved. The V gene lost 4 bases and the J gene lost 4 bases, with 10 bases spanning the gap. Germline loops: CDR1 GTSNPN, CDR2 SVGIG (reference sequence). The CDR3 spans 13 residues.

This clonotype turned up a few times. The rearrangement joins TRBV6-5 to TRBJ2-2; D possibly corresponds to TRBD1 (6 bases). Germline V gives CDR1 MNHEY, CDR2 SVGAGI. The CDR3 is 15 amino acids. Trimming left V 3 bases short and J 4 bases short, with 12 bases between. This CDR3 reads CASSYYSRGTGELFF. CDR3 DNA sequence: TGTGCCAGCAGTTATTATTCCAGGGGCACCGGGGAGCTGTTTTTT.

J is TRBJ1-2 and V is TRBV6-1; no definite D call. With 8 bases removed from V and 2 bases from J, the gap between germline ends came to 15 bases. The V gene's germline CDR1 is MNHNS and CDR2 SASEGT. The CDR3 has 14 amino acids. The CDR3 bases are TGTGCCAGCTTCAGGAACGGGGTCAACTATGGCTACACCTTC. This gives the protein CASFRNGVNYGYTF.

The chain has TRBV15 and TRBJ2-5; 7 bases map to TRBD1. V trimming: 7 bases; J trimming: 5 bases; junction bases outside the gene matches: 4. Germline V gene lookup returns CDR1 LNHNV and CDR2 YYDKDF (reference sequence). This CDR3 is built from 12 residues. This CDR3 is CATTRDSETQYF. DNA of the CDR3: TGTGCCACCACCCGGGACAGTGAGACCCAGTACTTC.

The J gene is TRBJ2-7, the V gene TRBV4-1; D is undetermined. CDR3 length: 15 residues. Germline V gives CDR1 MGHRA, CDR2 YSYEKL. V lost 1 base to trimming and J lost 5 bases, with 15 bases between them. CDR3 sequence reads: CASSQAGRSGHEQYF. The DNA of the CDR3 is TGCGCCAGCAGCCAAGCGGGCCGTTCCGGCCACGAGCAGTACTTC.

This chain joins TRBV7-6 and TRBJ1-1, with TRBD1 matching 8 bases. Germline V gives CDR1 SGHVS, CDR2 FNYEAQ. CDR3 size: 16 residues. V was clipped by 1 base and J by 4 bases; unmatched bases: 8. The CDR3 DNA reads TGTGCCAGCAGCTTAGGGCAGGGGGCGTGGGCCACTGAAGCTTTCTTT. This codes for CASSLGQGAWATEAFF.

V and J are TRBV29-1 and TRBJ2-7; 7 bases line up with TRBD1. This CDR3 spans 13 amino acids. The V segment lost 3 bases and the J segment 5 bases; nucleotides outside the gene matches: 7. CDR1 SQVTM and CDR2 ANQGSEA come from the germline V gene. CDR3 bases: TGCAGCGTTGAGTTTCCCAGGGGGAACGAGCAGTACTTC. As protein: CSVEFPRGNEQYF.

This clonotype has just one count. The chain couples TRBV12-3 or TRBV12-4 to TRBJ1-5, with D uncertain. V was cut by 3 bases and J by 4 bases, with 10 bases left in between. The CDR3 has 14 residues. The CDR3 sequence is CASSLATENQPQHF. DNA of the CDR3: TGTGCCAGCAGTTTGGCCACTGAGAATCAGCCCCAGCATTTT.

The chain recombines TRBV27 with TRBJ2-7; D gene unclear. The CDR3 extends over 14 amino acids. CDR1 is MNHEY, CDR2 SMNVEV, per germline (reference sequence). V dropped 0 bases and J dropped 1 base, with 7 bases sitting between them. As DNA, the CDR3 is TGTGCCAGCAGTTTATCCAAGGTATCCTACGAGCAGTACTTC. As protein: CASSLSKVSYEQYF.

The V and J genes are TRBV11-1 and TRBJ1-1; 9 nucleotides match TRBD1. CDR3 length equals 14 residues. Losses at the gene ends were 5 bases for V and 5 bases for J; bases not matched to a gene: 6. Germline values: CDR1 SGHAT, CDR2 FQDESV (reference sequence). CDR3: CASSPYRGRTEAFF. The CDR3 nucleotides read TGTGCCAGCAGCCCCTACAGGGGGCGGACTGAAGCTTTCTTT.

The J gene is TRBJ2-7, the V gene TRBV5-4; TRBD2 agrees at 12 bases. V lost 2 bases, J lost 5 bases, and 11 bases stayed unmatched. CDR3 size: 17 residues. The V gene's germline CDR1 is SGHNT and CDR2 YYREEE (reference sequence). The chain's CDR3 is CASSFASGGALTNEQYF. The CDR3 nucleotides read TGTGCCAGCAGCTTCGCTAGCGGGGGGGCCTTGACAAACGAGCAGTACTTC.

The CDR3 loop is CASSRIRDSLWNTEAFF. The CDR3 region has the DNA TGTGCCAGCAGCCGAATCCGGGACAGTCTTTGGAACACTGAAGCTTTCTTT. The rearrangement links TRBV7-9 to TRBJ1-1; 7 nucleotides align to TRBD1. The germline gives CDR1 SEHNR, CDR2 FQNEAQ (reference sequence). The CDR3 runs 17 residues. Trimming at V came to 5 bases and at J to 1 base, leaving 13 bases not matched to a gene.

This clonotype was seen just once. This chain connects TRBV28 to TRBJ2-3; the match to TRBD2 covers 12 bases. Germline V CDR1 and CDR2: MDHEN, SYDVKM. CDR3 length: 17 residues. V was pared by 5 bases and J by 0 bases, with 6 bases of the junction left unmatched. As DNA, the CDR3 is TGTGCCAGCAGTCCAGGACTAGCGGGGAGTAGCACAGATACGCAGTATTTT. Encoded protein: CASSPGLAGSSTDTQYF. Full variable domain (remainder filled in from reference TRBV28 and TRBJ2-3): DVKVTQSSRYLVKRTGEKVFLECVQDMDHENMFWYRQDPGLGLRLIYFSYDVKMKEKGDIPEGYSVSREKKERFSLILESASTNQTSMYLCASSPGLAGSSTDTQYFGPGTRLTVL.

The DNA of the CDR3 is TGTGCCAGTAGTATTTGGGATTCCTACGAGCAGTACTTC. Translated, it gives CASSIWDSYEQYF. This chain uses TRBV19 with TRBJ2-7; no reliable D call. This CDR3 is built from 13 residues. Germline values: CDR1 LNHDA, CDR2 SQIVND (reference sequence). The V and J ends lost 3 bases and 1 base respectively, with 7 bases between them.